A selection of T cell receptor beta chains follows, all from one sample in a study of PD-L1 blockade in urothelial cancer. Sequencing used immunoSEQ multiplex PCR; TCRdb keeps in-frame clones, though not all of them. The table records about 48,000 clones, roughly 80% of them present only once. This specimen consisted of PBMCs, obtained around atezolizumab (anti-PD-L1) treatment. Receptor source: a man between 65 and 80 years old with urothelial cancer. The CDR3 runs from the conserved cysteine through the conserved F or W. D genes are given only for firm matches. Size is omitted from some rows. Given values are once, few, many or a class for expanded clones.

d_gene: -; j_gene: TRBJ2-5; v_gene: TRBV12-5; abundance: -; CDR3aa: CASGGPQGQYF; CDR3nt: TGTGCTAGTGGTGGCCCACAGGGCCAGTACTTC
d_gene: -; j_gene: TRBJ1-3; v_gene: TRBV5-1; abundance: -; CDR3aa: CASSLGTVGNTIYF; CDR3nt: TGCGCCAGCAGCTTGGGGACAGTTGGAAACACCATATATTTT
d_gene: -; j_gene: TRBJ2-3; v_gene: TRBV18; abundance: -; CDR3aa: CASSPGTPPDTQYF; CDR3nt: TGTGCCAGCTCACCCGGGACTCCCCCAGATACGCAGTATTTT
d_gene: -; j_gene: TRBJ1-5; v_gene: TRBV7-3; abundance: -; CDR3aa: CASSSTGLDQPQHF; CDR3nt: TGTGCCAGCAGCTCTACAGGGTTGGATCAGCCCCAGCATTTT
d_gene: -; j_gene: TRBJ2-2; v_gene: TRBV5-1; abundance: -; CDR3aa: CASSSGGLNTGELFF; CDR3nt: TGCGCCAGCAGCAGCGGAGGTCTCAACACCGGGGAGCTGTTTTTT
d_gene: -; j_gene: TRBJ2-7; v_gene: TRBV2; abundance: -; CDR3aa: CASSVGRGYEQYF; CDR3nt: TGTGCCAGCAGTGTTGGCAGGGGATACGAGCAGTACTTC
d_gene: TRBD1; j_gene: TRBJ1-2; v_gene: TRBV7-9; abundance: -; CDR3aa: CASSPRTGINYGYTF; CDR3nt: TGTGCCAGCAGCCCCCGGACAGGGATTAACTATGGCTACACCTTC
d_gene: -; j_gene: TRBJ2-7; v_gene: TRBV5-8; abundance: few; CDR3aa: CASSLRRSSYEQYF; CDR3nt: TGTGCCAGCAGCTTACGCCGTAGCTCCTACGAGCAGTACTTC
d_gene: -; j_gene: TRBJ2-3; v_gene: TRBV2; abundance: -; CDR3aa: CASTRTHGTDTQYF; CDR3nt: TGTGCCAGCACCCGGACACACGGCACAGATACGCAGTATTTT
d_gene: TRBD1; j_gene: TRBJ2-7; v_gene: TRBV30; abundance: -; CDR3aa: CAWSRRQGASYEQYF; CDR3nt: TGTGCCTGGAGCCGAAGACAGGGCGCCTCCTACGAGCAGTACTTC
d_gene: TRBD2; j_gene: TRBJ2-3; v_gene: TRBV5-1; abundance: -; CDR3aa: CASSSTSGGWADTQYF; CDR3nt: TGCGCCAGCAGCAGCACTAGCGGGGGGTGGGCAGATACGCAGTATTTT
d_gene: -; j_gene: TRBJ1-2; v_gene: TRBV5-1; abundance: -; CDR3aa: CASSLTANYGYTF; CDR3nt: TGCGCCAGCAGCTTGACAGCTAACTATGGCTACACCTTC
d_gene: TRBD2; j_gene: TRBJ2-7; v_gene: TRBV19; abundance: -; CDR3aa: CASRNSGGLSYEQYF; CDR3nt: TGTGCCAGTAGGAATAGCGGGGGGCTCTCCTACGAGCAGTACTTC
d_gene: -; j_gene: TRBJ1-5; v_gene: TRBV10-3; abundance: -; CDR3aa: CAISESRDQPQHF; CDR3nt: TGTGCCATCAGTGAGTCCCGGGATCAGCCCCAGCATTTT
d_gene: TRBD2; j_gene: TRBJ2-7; v_gene: TRBV9; abundance: once; CDR3aa: CASSVDPLAGGYEQYF; CDR3nt: TGTGCCAGCAGCGTAGATCCGCTAGCGGGAGGGTACGAGCAGTACTTC
d_gene: -; j_gene: TRBJ2-3; v_gene: TRBV30; abundance: -; CDR3aa: CAWRGSRRETDTQYF; CDR3nt: TGTGCCTGGAGGGGTAGCAGAAGAGAGACAGATACGCAGTATTTT
d_gene: TRBD1; j_gene: TRBJ2-5; v_gene: TRBV28; abundance: -; CDR3aa: CASRDSGGETQYF; CDR3nt: TGTGCCAGCCGGGACAGTGGGGGAGAGACCCAGTACTTC
d_gene: -; j_gene: TRBJ2-3; v_gene: TRBV7-3; abundance: few; CDR3aa: CASTPRRSGTSTDTQYF; CDR3nt: TGTGCCAGCACCCCCCGCCGTAGCGGTACCAGCACAGATACGCAGTATTTT
d_gene: TRBD1; j_gene: TRBJ1-2; v_gene: TRBV28; abundance: -; CDR3aa: CASSSTAGGSYGYTF; CDR3nt: TGTGCCAGCAGTTCAACGGCAGGGGGCAGCTATGGCTACACCTTC
d_gene: -; j_gene: TRBJ1-1; v_gene: TRBV6-1; abundance: -; CDR3aa: CASSEYRVNTEAFF; CDR3nt: TGTGCCAGCAGTGAATACAGGGTGAACACTGAAGCTTTCTTT
d_gene: TRBD2; j_gene: TRBJ2-1; v_gene: TRBV2; abundance: -; CDR3aa: CARPGTSGRNEQFF; CDR3nt: TGTGCCAGGCCCGGGACTAGCGGGAGGAATGAGCAGTTCTTC
d_gene: TRBD2; j_gene: TRBJ2-7; v_gene: TRBV30; abundance: once; CDR3aa: CAWDRGLAPYEQYF; CDR3nt: TGTGCCTGGGACCGGGGACTAGCCCCCTACGAGCAGTACTTC
d_gene: TRBD2; j_gene: TRBJ2-7; v_gene: TRBV6-6; abundance: -; CDR3aa: CASSYPSGRIDYEQYF; CDR3nt: TGTGCCAGCAGTTACCCTAGCGGGAGAATTGACTACGAGCAGTACTTC
d_gene: -; j_gene: TRBJ2-3; v_gene: TRBV11-2; abundance: -; CDR3aa: CASSLGLTDTQYF; CDR3nt: TGTGCCAGCAGCTTAGGTCTCACAGATACGCAGTATTTT
d_gene: TRBD2; j_gene: TRBJ2-1; v_gene: TRBV18; abundance: -; CDR3aa: CASSPLMGLAGGTNEQFF; CDR3nt: TGTGCCAGCTCACCACTTATGGGACTAGCGGGAGGCACCAATGAGCAGTTCTTC
d_gene: -; j_gene: TRBJ1-5; v_gene: TRBV28; abundance: -; CDR3aa: CASSFGSLPQDF; CDR3nt: TGTGCCAGCAGTTTTGGGTCGCTACCTCAGGATTTT